The clone carrying this T cell receptor beta chain was seen only a few times. Antigen unknown. As every portion of the isolated RNA was reverse transcribed, the sequencing read expressed TCRB transcripts. Reads from naive, central memory and regulatory T cell samples averaged roughly 3.6 million. The method was immunoSEQ multiplex PCR; TCRdb's version includes in-frame clones alone and lacks a portion of them. The sample consists of approximately 150,000 clones, 10% to 15% of them appearing once. The sample is drawn from a study of beta chain features in type 1 diabetes. The overall study: Cells sorted and examined across all samples totaled roughly 100,000,000.

Isolation of CD4+ naive, central memory, regulatory and stem cell-like memory cells was achieved by sorting via CD45RO/CCR7/CD25/CD127/CD95/CD27. CDR3 length: 14 residues. V gave up 2 bases and J gave up 1 base, with 9 bases separating them. From germline, CDR1 is GTSNPN and CDR2 SVGIG (reference sequence). Study-wide points: Any HLA type influence on TCRB rearrangement was left unresolved here. Type 1 diabetes patients had TCRB CDR3s that were shorter (moderately but significantly so) in all four CD4+ subsets.

This chain links TRBV30 with TRBJ1-5; D perhaps matches TRBD1 (6 bases). This clonotype was sampled from a man aged 18-30 years with type 1 diabetes. Material: central memory CD4+ T cells from blood. Here the CDR3 DNA reads TGTGCCTGGAGTATCGGACAGAGCAATCAGCCCCAGCATTTT. Its translation is CAWSIGQSNQPQHF.